This T cell receptor beta chain was found in a study of CD8 T cells in Susac syndrome. Trimming took off 4 bases at V and 8 bases at J, with 14 bases between the two ends. This CDR3 comprises 13 residues. The germline gives CDR1 DFQATT, CDR2 SNEGSKA (reference sequence). When the RNA was reverse transcribed, random hexamers were used with an input of about 0.5 to 1 ug. A single record per CDR3 protein comes from TCRdb applying MiXCR to the immunoSEQ multiplex PCR reads. The sample gives 90,000 or so distinct CDR3 sequences, about 93% of which show up once; 0.3% to 0.4% is in the top ten. The sequenced material came from CD8+ T cells from PBMCs. The chain employs TRBV20-1 and TRBJ1-4, with D tentatively TRBD1 (5 bases). This clonotype was obtained from a human donor in good health. This chain's CDR3 is CSATSGFSEKLFF. The CDR3 region has the DNA TGCAGTGCTACCTCAGGGTTTAGCGAAAAACTGTTTTTT.